The sequence of this TCR beta chain was determined in a study of OX40 agonist ivuxolimab in advanced cancers. As for the study in general: Partial responses were achieved by three patients: one hepatocellular carcinoma, two cutaneous melanoma.

The CDR3 spans 14 residues. Trimming cost V 2 bases and J 3 bases, with 10 bases left between them. Per the germline V gene, CDR1 is SGHTA and CDR2 is FQGNSA. As concerns this clone: Its cognate antigen is unknown.

Whole-study results and caveats: At doses 0.1 to 3.0 mg/kg, CD4+ and CD8+ clones expanded. CD4+ T cells averaged fewer expanded clones than CD8+ T cells.

Enrollment shut out patients with autoimmune disease history or systemic immunosuppression. Generated by immunoSEQ multiplex PCR, the TCRdb table keeps only in-frame clones and is missing some. The sample has some 150,000 clones, 93% seen once. The input for sequencing was CD4+ or CD8+ T cells sorted from blood, taken in a trial of the OX40 agonist ivuxolimab. V usage is TRBV7-2 and J usage is TRBJ1-1, with TRBD1 as a possible D gene (6 bases). The sequence was obtained from an adult with an advanced solid tumor such as melanoma, head and neck, liver or kidney cancer. This chain's CDR3 is CASSLTRGDTEAFF. CDR3 coding DNA: TGTGCCAGCAGCTTAACGAGGGGGGACACTGAAGCTTTCTTT.